The sequence of this T cell receptor beta chain was determined in a study of OX40 agonist ivuxolimab in advanced cancers. Repertoires were generated with immunoSEQ multiplex PCR, while TCRdb's copy carries only in-frame clones and drops some. The sample includes roughly 50,000 clones, about nine tenths seen only once; the top ten take around an eighth. Per the germline V gene, CDR1 is SGHRS and CDR2 is YFSETQ. Unmatched junction bases numbered 11, after V lost 4 bases and J lost 5 bases. The CDR3 covers 16 residues. The TCR sequence derives from an adult with an advanced solid tumor such as melanoma, head and neck, liver or kidney cancer. This specimen was CD4+ or CD8+ T cells sorted from blood, taken in a trial of the OX40 agonist ivuxolimab. The gene calls are TRBV5-1 and TRBJ2-3, with 9 bases that match TRBD1. CDR3 sequence (DNA): TGCGCCAGCAGCACCGGACAGGGGCCAGGGGGAGATACGCAGTATTTT. Protein sequence: CASSTGQGPGGDTQYF.